Shown below are 5 T cell receptor beta chains from a single sample sequenced in a study of T-cell memory formation after mild COVID-19. TCRdb redid the calling of the 5' RACE reads with MiXCR, one entry per CDR3 protein. In the table there are about 110,000 distinct CDR3 sequences, 17% of which are singletons. Sequenced input: PBMCs or a T cell subset sorted from them (not recorded which). All receptors derive from an adult woman who had mild COVID-19 (a few samples of this study predate the infection). Cell type and time point are not known.

This clonotype was seen repeatedly, ten times or more. In nucleotides, the CDR3 is TGTGCCACCGGGTCAGAATACGGTGAAGCTTTCTTT. Protein: CATGSEYGEAFF. This sequence joins TRBV7-9 and TRBJ1-1; D is unclear. Germline CDR1 is SEHNR and CDR2 is FQNEAQ (reference sequence). V lost 10 bases and J lost 7, with 16 bases in between. The CDR3 consists of 12 residues.

The rearrangement links TRBV7-6 to TRBJ2-1; a possible D gene is TRBD2 (5 bases). V was pared by 5 bases and J by 4 bases, with 18 bases between. The CDR3 length is 16 residues. Germline V gene data show CDR1 as SGHVS and CDR2 as FNYEAQ. The CDR3 sequence is CASSDGGQRGYNEQFF. CDR3 nucleotide sequence: TGTGCCAGCAGCGATGGCGGGCAGCGAGGTTACAATGAGCAGTTCTTC.

This clonotype was counted many times. This chain joins TRBV5-1 and TRBJ2-7; 7 nucleotides match TRBD1. This CDR3 region has 17 residues. Germline values: CDR1 SGHRS, CDR2 YFSETQ. Trimming cost V 3 bases and J 0 bases; bases outside gene matches: 12. CDR3 amino acids: CASSSPQRAGGSYEQYF. CDR3 coding DNA: TGCGCCAGCAGCTCCCCCCAGAGAGCAGGGGGCTCCTACGAGCAGTACTTC. Combining the CDR3 with reference TRBV5-1 and TRBJ2-7 gives the whole variable domain KAGVTQTPRYLIKTRGQQVTLSCSPISGHRSVSWYQQTPGQGLQFLFEYFSETQRNKGNFPGRFSGRQFSNSRSEMNVSTLELGDSALYLCASSSPQRAGGSYEQYFGPGTRLTVT.

This chain uses TRBV12-3 or TRBV12-4 with TRBJ2-5; 9 positions match TRBD2. V gave up 5 bases and J gave up 2 bases; unmatched junction bases: 9. The CDR3 has 16 amino acids. The CDR3 is CASSGPSGATQETQYF. CDR3 nucleotide sequence: TGTGCCAGCAGTGGCCCTAGCGGGGCGACTCAAGAGACCCAGTACTTC.

This clonotype was found many times. The chain combines TRBV12-3 or TRBV12-4 with TRBJ2-1, with 9 nucleotides matching TRBD2. This CDR3 has 15 residues. With 6 bases clipped from V and 5 bases from J, the junction kept 8 bases outside the gene matches. As DNA, the CDR3 is TGTGCCAGCAGCCGTCCGGGCGGGGGGGACAATGAGCAGTTCTTC. Its protein product is CASSRPGGGDNEQFF.